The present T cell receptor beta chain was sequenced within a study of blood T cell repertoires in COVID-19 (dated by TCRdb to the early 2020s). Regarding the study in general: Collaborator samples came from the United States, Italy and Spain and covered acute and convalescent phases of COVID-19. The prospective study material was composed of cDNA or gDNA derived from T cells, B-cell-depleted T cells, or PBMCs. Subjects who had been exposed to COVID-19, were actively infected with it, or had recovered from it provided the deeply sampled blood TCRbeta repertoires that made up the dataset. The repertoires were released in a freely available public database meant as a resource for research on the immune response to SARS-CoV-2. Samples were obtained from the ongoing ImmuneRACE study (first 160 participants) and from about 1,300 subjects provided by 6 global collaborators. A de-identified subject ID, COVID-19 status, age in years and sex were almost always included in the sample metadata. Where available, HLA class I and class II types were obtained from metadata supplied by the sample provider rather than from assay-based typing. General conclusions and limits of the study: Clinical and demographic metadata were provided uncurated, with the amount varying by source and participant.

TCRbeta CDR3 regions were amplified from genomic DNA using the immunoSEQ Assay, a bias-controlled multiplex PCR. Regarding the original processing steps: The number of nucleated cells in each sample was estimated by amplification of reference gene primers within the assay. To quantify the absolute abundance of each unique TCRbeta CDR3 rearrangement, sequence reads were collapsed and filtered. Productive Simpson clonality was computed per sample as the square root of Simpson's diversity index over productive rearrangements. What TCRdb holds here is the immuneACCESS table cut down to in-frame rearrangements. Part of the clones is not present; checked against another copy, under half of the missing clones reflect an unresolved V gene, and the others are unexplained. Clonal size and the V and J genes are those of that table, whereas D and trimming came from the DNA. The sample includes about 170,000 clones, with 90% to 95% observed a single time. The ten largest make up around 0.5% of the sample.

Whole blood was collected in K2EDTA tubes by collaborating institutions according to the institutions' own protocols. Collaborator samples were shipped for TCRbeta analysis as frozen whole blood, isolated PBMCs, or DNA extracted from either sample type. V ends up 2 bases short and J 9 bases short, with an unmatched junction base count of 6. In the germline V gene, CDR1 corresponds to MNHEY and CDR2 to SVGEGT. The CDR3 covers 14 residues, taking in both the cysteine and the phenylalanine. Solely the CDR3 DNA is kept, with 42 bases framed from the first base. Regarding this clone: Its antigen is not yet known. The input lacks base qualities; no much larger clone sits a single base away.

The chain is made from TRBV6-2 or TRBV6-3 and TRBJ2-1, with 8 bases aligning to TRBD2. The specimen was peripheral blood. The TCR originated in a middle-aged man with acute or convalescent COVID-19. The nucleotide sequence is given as TGTGCCAGCAGTTACCCCGGGACTAGGGGTGAGCAGTTCTTC. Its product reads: CASSYPGTRGEQFF.